This TCR beta chain came from a study of blood T cell repertoires in COVID-19. For the study at large: The analysed material was cDNA or gDNA that came from T cells, B-cell-depleted T cells, or PBMCs.

CDR3 length: 15 amino acids. With V trimmed by 1 base and J by 5 bases, 9 bases remained unmatched. Germline V CDR1 and CDR2: SGHRS, YFSETQ. This clone occurred a few times. The method was immunoSEQ multiplex PCR; TCRdb's version includes in-frame clones alone and lacks a portion of them. The table lists under 250,000 clones, roughly nine tenths of them singletons, with 5.5% to 8% in the top ten. The rearrangement uses TRBV5-1 and TRBJ2-7; TRBD1 agrees at 7 bases. The TCR sequence derives from a man between 60 and 75 years old with acute or convalescent COVID-19. The sequencing sample was made of peripheral blood. The CDR3 loop reads CASSLKLTGIDEQYF. The DNA for the CDR3 is TGCGCCAGCAGCTTGAAATTGACAGGGATAGACGAGCAGTACTTC.